Listed below are T cell receptor beta chains from one sample, sequenced in a study of blood T cell repertoires in COVID-19. Method: immunoSEQ multiplex PCR; TCRdb's copy keeps in-frame clones and lacks some. The sample lists 120,000 or so clones, 88% occurring once. The material sequenced was peripheral blood. These receptors originate from a woman aged 45-59 years with acute or convalescent COVID-19. Each CDR3 is given without its conserved first and last residue. Only part of the rows carry a size: once, few, many, or a class if the clone is expanded.

TRBV2	few	ASSPDRGKSYGYT
TRBV29-1	NA	SAERGGTGLYGYT
TRBV7-2	NA	ASSLENQRADTQY
TRBV7-9	NA	ASSLVGRGNTGELF
TRBV2	NA	ASTRGLPTDTQY
TRBV29-1	NA	SVYRDRGLGYT
TRBV2	NA	ASRVQGGNQPQH
TRBV19	NA	ASSNRGTGGIPGGANVLT
TRBV6-5	NA	ASRAEWGVEAF
TRBV27	NA	ASSPYRTTTGELF
TRBV29-1	NA	SARQGDGYT
TRBV3-1/TRBV3-2	few	ASSPRQPNSPLH
TRBV24-1	NA	ATSAPGLADSSYNEQF
TRBV9	NA	ASSVEDRAYLSSYNEQF
TRBV11-2	NA	ASSLPWLAYEQY
TRBV13	NA	ASSLGLAGGPREQF
TRBV27	NA	ASSLGGSGPQH
TRBV9	once	ASSVAGAGGGETQY
TRBV28	NA	ASSLLRDNSPLH